This T cell receptor beta chain was sequenced during a study of T cells in Graves' hyperthyroidism and ophthalmopathy. This clonotype has only a few counts. Amplification targeted TCR beta CDR3 regions from RNA transcripts. HTBI primers were used for first-round RT-PCR of the TCR CDR3. From the multiplex PCR reads, TCRdb called clonotypes with MiXCR, one entry per CDR3 protein. The sample has approximately 600,000 distinct CDR3 sequences, 20% to 25% seen once; the top ten hold roughly 30%. CDR1 is MNHNS and CDR2 is SASEGT in the germline V gene. V was shortened by 6 bases and J by 2 bases, with 16 bases between the two germline ends. The length of the CDR3 is 15 residues.

The sequenced sample was blood. V is TRBV6-1 and J is TRBJ1-2; perhaps TRBD1 as D (5 bases). The TCR comes from a man aged 25-40 years with Graves' ophthalmopathy. CDR3 sequence: CASSPTVIGNYGYTF. Here the CDR3 DNA reads TGTGCCAGCAGCCCGACAGTGATAGGCAACTATGGCTACACCTTC.